This note documents a single TCR beta chain sequence. Antigen unknown. Sequencing used immunoSEQ multiplex PCR; TCRdb keeps in-frame clones, though not all of them. The sample yields about 97,000 clones, around 74% seen once. This specimen belongs to a study of radiotherapy plus CTLA-4 blockade in lung cancer. Study summary: With about a third of patients having disease control, objective responses were seen in approximately 17%.

Trimming took 6 bases from V and 5 from J; bases not matched to a gene: 10. Germline assignment: CDR1 SQVTM and CDR2 ANQGSEA. This CDR3 has 14 amino acids. With ipilimumab providing CTLA-4 blockade, focal radiation was administered to patients who had chemo-refractory metastatic non-small-cell lung cancer. Study results and limitations: Clones of tumor-derived TCRs expanded in blood after radiotherapy plus ipilimumab. Early blood T cell clone dynamics, with interferon-beta, were reported to best predict response.

The rearrangement uses TRBV29-1 and TRBJ2-1; 7 nucleotides align to TRBD1. The receptor was isolated from a human donor with non-small cell lung cancer who had a partial response to radiotherapy plus ipilimumab. Some clones in this sample may be carry-over from other donors' samples. This specimen consisted of peripheral blood, obtained from a patient treated with radiotherapy plus ipilimumab. The CDR3 DNA follows: TGCAGCGTCCTAAGTTGGACAGGCCACAATGAGCAGTTCTTC. Protein sequence: CSVLSWTGHNEQFF.